A selection of T cell receptor beta chains follows, all from one sample in a study of tumor and adjacent non-tumor tissue in lung cancer. TCRdb re-called the multiplex PCR reads with MiXCR, one entry per CDR3 protein. The table lists some 99,000 distinct CDR3 sequences, about 61% of them singletons. The sequenced sample was distant non-tumor lung tissue. All receptors come from a man in his 60s with non-small cell lung cancer. CDR3s include the opening cysteine and the closing phenylalanine or tryptophan. Part of the rows lack a size; the others show once, few, many or a class for expanded clones.

>14|TRBJ1-3|TRBV11-2|NA
CVSSFRISENTIYF
>15|TRBJ2-4|TRBV28|NA
CATSLSSLAKNIQYF
>15|TRBJ1-1|TRBV12-3/TRBV12-4|many
CASSKQGAGNTEAFF
>15|TRBJ1-4|TRBV7-9|NA
CATSLGTGANEKLFF
>16|TRBJ1-5|TRBV14|once
CANSQGQTVSNQPQHF
>15|TRBJ1-5|TRBV4-1|NA
CASSQDQDSNQPQHF
>13|TRBJ2-1|TRBV29-1|NA
CSADQVAYNEQFF
>17|TRBJ1-1|TRBV12-3/TRBV12-4|NA
CASTRTTGTGTNAEAFF
>19|TRBJ2-3|TRBV14|NA
CASSPLKGKRAAMADTQYF
>16|TRBJ2-7|TRBV28|once
CASCAIGTGLPYEQYF
>16|TRBJ2-7|TRBV6-2/TRBV6-3|NA
CASSYSGQGASYEQHF
>14|TRBJ1-2|TRBV5-6|many
CASSLRQGTYGYTF
>17|TRBJ1-6|TRBV20-1|NA
CSARDAGTGRVGSPLHF
>16|TRBJ2-5|TRBV5-1|few
CASSPNSGGAKKTQYF
>15|TRBJ2-7|TRBV11-3|NA
CASSSGGDPYDEQYF
>14|TRBJ2-7|TRBV6-6|few
CASGLIGGASEQYF
>16|TRBJ2-3|TRBV20-1|NA
CSASTSSGRVADTQYF
>17|TRBJ2-5|TRBV11-1|NA
CASNPRTSGTIQETQYF
>16|TRBJ2-3|TRBV6-5|NA
CVSSYHGSSSTDTQYF
>13|TRBJ2-5|TRBV6-6|NA
CANSYSGGETQYF
>16|TRBJ2-2|TRBV6-1|NA
CASSDLPGAIAGEQFF
>14|TRBJ1-1|TRBV7-9|NA
CASSLGGLCPEAFF
>14|TRBJ1-1|TRBV20-1|many
CSAEGTTGSTEAFF
>18|TRBJ1-2|TRBV7-9|few
CASSLTGTGDARSYGYIF
>14|TRBJ1-1|TRBV16|NA
CASSQFTRNTEAFF
>12|TRBJ1-5|TRBV7-9|few
CASSEDSQPQHF
>16|TRBJ1-3|TRBV5-6|many
CASSLAGPSSGNTIYF
>13|TRBJ1-2|TRBV7-9|NA
CASGGRGIHLHTF
>15|TRBJ2-2|TRBV12-3/TRBV12-4|once
CTSSGQGPNTGELFF
>19|TRBJ2-6|TRBV5-6|NA
CASSAQWTGGFSGANVLTF
>17|TRBJ2-7|TRBV12-3/TRBV12-4|NA
CASSSAQVDPTTSEQYF
>15|TRBJ2-7|TRBV11-3|NA
CASTRASGSSYVQYF
>14|TRBJ2-7|TRBV6-5|NA
CAGSYSGGGREQYF
>16|TRBJ2-1|TRBV6-6|NA
CASSRSGSSSYNEQFF
>14|TRBJ2-1|TRBV4-3|once
CVSSREEGYNEQFF
>15|TRBJ2-5|TRBV10-3|many
CASTPGLAPQETQYF
>14|TRBJ2-5|TRBV28|many
CASRKTGKIETQYF
>15|TRBJ1-1|TRBV29-1|NA
CSVFTASYMNTEAFF
>15|TRBJ2-1|TRBV11-2|NA
CASSPGVSRDNEQFF
>15|TRBJ1-1|TRBV5-4|NA
CTSSDGRFMNTEAFF
>12|TRBJ1-1|TRBV5-5|NA
CASSATVCEAFF
>14|TRBJ2-2|TRBV24-1|NA
CATSDTRTPWRLFF
>14|TRBJ2-3|TRBV12-3/TRBV12-4|NA
CASSCGLGAYTQYF
>14|TRBJ1-3|TRBV12-3/TRBV12-4|NA
CASRYGTAGITIYF
>14|TRBJ1-2|TRBV10-2|NA
CASSEGQFNYGYTF
>13|TRBJ2-7|TRBV30|NA
CAWRKGVPYDQYF
>16|TRBJ2-1|TRBV11-3|NA
CASGTGTSRAYNEQFF
>19|TRBJ2-1|TRBV4-1|many
CASSQAKSFTGGSYNEQFF
>15|TRBJ2-1|TRBV29-1|many
CSVDGLAGAGNEQFF
>15|TRBJ2-5|TRBV20-1|many
CSARPPRDRQETQYF
>16|TRBJ1-1|TRBV11-2|many
CASSLVQVGMNTEAFF
>13|TRBJ1-5|TRBV10-3|few
CAIMEGNNQPQHF
>14|TRBJ1-4|TRBV6-6|many
CASGPSPTGEKLFF
>14|TRBJ2-1|TRBV6-5|NA
CASRNPVWRDEQFF